These 27 T cell receptor beta chains were all obtained from the same sample, sequenced in a study of regulatory T cells in long-lasting Graves disease. Relying on iRepertoire HTBI primers and Arm-PCR of CDR3 regions, the team built TCR beta libraries. TCRdb ran MiXCR on the multiplex PCR reads and lists one entry per CDR3 protein. The sample shows 380,000 or so distinct CDR3 sequences, 15% to 20% of them seen only once. Time point given: newly diagnosed GD, antithyroid drugs for less than 3 months. Construction of the TCR library relied on RNA isolated from PBMCs. Another study also made use of these data, one on T cells in Graves' hyperthyroidism and ophthalmopathy.

The material was peripheral blood mononuclear cells (PBMCs), obtained at new diagnosis, from a patient treated with antithyroid drugs. The receptors were gathered from a young woman with Graves disease.

The chain couples TRBV20-1 to TRBJ2-7; D remains ambiguous. CDR1 is DFQATT, CDR2 SNEGSKA, per germline (reference sequence). V lost 5 bases and J lost 1, with 12 bases in between. This CDR3 comprises 13 residues. CDR3 coding DNA: TGCAGTGCTTGGGTCCCTTCTTCCTACGAGCAGTACTTC. Its protein product is CSAWVPSSYEQYF.

Many counts were recorded for this clonotype. The chain combines TRBV20-1 with TRBJ2-1; 11 nucleotides match TRBD2. The germline gives CDR1 DFQATT, CDR2 SNEGSKA (reference sequence). J gave up 3 bases and V 6 bases, and 13 bases lay outside the gene matches. The CDR3 spans 17 residues. The CDR3 bases are TGCAGTGCATTGAGGGCTAGCGGGAGGTATCGCTACAATGAGCAGTTCTTC. Residues: CSALRASGRYRYNEQFF.

This clonotype was seen ten or more times. This chain links TRBV7-9 with TRBJ2-3, with TRBD2 matching 13 bases. The V gene end was trimmed by 4 bases and the J gene end by 4 bases; junction bases not matched to a gene: 23. CDR1 is SEHNR, CDR2 FQNEAQ, per germline (reference sequence). The CDR3 extends over 22 amino acids. CDR3 loop: CASSSNSVLAGGLWGSADTQYF. CDR3 sequence (DNA): TGTGCCAGCAGCTCCAACTCCGTACTAGCGGGAGGGCTTTGGGGTAGCGCAGATACGCAGTATTTT.

There are many counts of this clonotype. The chain combines TRBV20-1 with TRBJ2-3; tentative D call: TRBD2 (5 bases). With 7 bases removed from V and 0 bases from J, the gap between germline ends came to 8 bases. Germline CDR1 is DFQATT and CDR2 is SNEGSKA (reference sequence). The CDR3 is 12 residues long. The CDR3 region is CSERRSTDTQYF. The CDR3 bases are TGCAGTGAGCGGCGGAGCACAGATACGCAGTATTTT.

At least ten counts were recorded for this clonotype. The chain carries TRBV5-6 and TRBJ2-5, with 7 bases identical to TRBD2. The trim removed 4 bases at V and 2 bases at J, leaving 14 bases unmatched. Germline loops: CDR1 SGHDT, CDR2 YYEEEE. This CDR3 has 17 residues. The CDR3 nucleotides read TGTGCCAGCAGCCCCGCTGATAGAGTCGGGAGGCAAGAGACCCAGTACTTC. Protein: CASSPADRVGRQETQYF.

In its sample, this clonotype was seen many times. The chain employs TRBV7-9 and TRBJ2-5, with 7 bases fitting TRBD2. CDR3 length equals 13 residues. Trimming at V came to 4 bases and at J to 4 bases, leaving 3 bases not matched to a gene. Per the germline V gene, CDR1 is SEHNR and CDR2 is FQNEAQ (reference sequence). Here the CDR3 DNA reads TGTGCCAGCAGCTCGGGAGGCGGAGAGACCCAGTACTTC. This codes for CASSSGGGETQYF.

This clonotype occurred many times. This chain connects TRBV5-1 to TRBJ2-5; possible D gene TRBD2, 5 bases. The CDR3 sequence is 13 residues long. Germline assignment: CDR1 SGHRS and CDR2 YFSETQ. Trimming stripped 2 bases from V and 5 bases from J, with 10 bases between. The CDR3 sequence is CASSFRIAETQYF. In DNA form, the CDR3 reads TGCGCCAGCAGCTTCCGGATAGCGGAGACCCAGTACTTC.

Ten or more counts support this clonotype. This chain links TRBV28 with TRBJ1-5, with D uncertain. CDR3 length equals 17 residues. The V gene's germline CDR1 is MDHEN and CDR2 SYDVKM. Trimming cost V 7 bases and J 0 bases, with 19 bases left between them. The CDR3 nucleotides are TGTGCCAGCACCTCCGTTGAGGGAGACTATAGCAATCAGCCCCAGCATTTT. Amino acids: CASTSVEGDYSNQPQHF. The full variable domain, in which reference TRBV28 and TRBJ1-5 provide the parts outside the CDR3, is DVKVTQSSRYLVKRTGEKVFLECVQDMDHENMFWYRQDPGLGLRLIYFSYDVKMKEKGDIPEGYSVSREKKERFSLILESASTNQTSMYLCASTSVEGDYSNQPQHFGDGTRLSIL.

This clonotype has a count of ten or more. This sequence joins TRBV15 and TRBJ1-1, with D tentatively TRBD1 (6 bases). The CDR3 is 15 amino acids. Germline-derived CDR1 and CDR2 are LNHNV and YYDKDF (reference sequence). Trimming removed 0 bases at V and 2 bases at J, with 10 bases between. This CDR3 reads CATSRDRTENTEAFF. CDR3 coding DNA: TGTGCCACCAGCAGAGACCGGACAGAAAACACTGAAGCTTTCTTT.

This clonotype was observed at least ten times. The rearrangement uses TRBV6-1 and TRBJ2-5, with D perhaps assigned TRBD1 or TRBD2 (5 bases each). The CDR3 covers 15 residues. The germline V gene encodes CDR1 MNHNS and CDR2 SASEGT. V shed 2 bases and J shed 4 bases, with 14 bases lying between them. This CDR3 is CASSERARAGETQYF. CDR3 bases: TGTGCCAGCAGTGAAAGGGCCAGGGCGGGAGAGACCCAGTACTTC.

This clonotype was detected many times. The chain is built from TRBV6-1 and TRBJ1-1, with 7 bases matching TRBD1. Unmatched junction bases numbered 9, after V lost 7 bases and J lost 4 bases. The V gene's germline CDR1 is MNHNS and CDR2 SASEGT. This CDR3 spans 14 amino acids. CDR3 sequence (DNA): TGTGCCAGCAACAACAGGGGAAGGGGCACTGAAGCTTTCTTT. This codes for CASNNRGRGTEAFF.

The table lists this clonotype with many counts. The chain combines TRBV7-2 with TRBJ1-6, with TRBD1 as a possible D gene (5 bases). Trimming removed 4 bases at V and 4 bases at J, with 14 bases between. The CDR3 has 16 residues. Germline assignment: CDR1 SGHTA and CDR2 FQGNSA. This CDR3 reads CASSSHIGGYNSPLHF. The CDR3 DNA reads as TGTGCCAGCAGCTCCCATATCGGGGGGTATAATTCACCCCTCCACTTT. Drawing the rest from reference TRBV7-2 and TRBJ1-6, the complete variable domain is GAGVSQSPSNKVTEKGKDVELRCDPISGHTALYWYRQSLGQGLEFLIYFQGNSAPDKSGLPSDRFSAERTGGSVSTLTIQRTQQEDSAVYLCASSSHIGGYNSPLHFGNGTRLTVT.

This clonotype was seen a few times. The V and J genes are TRBV6-5 and TRBJ2-2, with D hard to call. Trimming stripped 2 bases from V and 3 bases from J, with 7 bases between. Germline lookup yields CDR1 MNHEY and CDR2 SVGAGI. This CDR3 has 14 amino acids. CDR3 residues: CASSYLRYTGELFF. DNA for the CDR3: TGTGCCAGCAGTTACCTACGGTACACCGGGGAGCTGTTTTTT.

V and J are TRBV6-2 or TRBV6-3 and TRBJ1-6; D not resolved. V lost 5 bases and J 9 bases, leaving 20 bases between the germline ends. The CDR3 length is 16 residues. From germline, CDR1 is MNHEY and CDR2 SVGEGT. The CDR3 sequence is CASSETLRTYVSPLHF. The CDR3 nucleotides read TGTGCCAGCAGTGAAACGTTAAGAACTTATGTTTCACCCCTCCACTTT.

The chain joins TRBV10-3 to TRBJ1-1, with 8 bases that match TRBD1. In germline, CDR1 is ENHRY, CDR2 SYGVKD. Trimming took 2 bases from V and 2 from J; bases not matched to a gene: 7. The CDR3 spans 16 residues. The CDR3 DNA reads TGTGCCATCAGTGAGCGGACAGGGAACCCTAACACTGAAGCTTTCTTT. Amino acid sequence: CAISERTGNPNTEAFF.

This clonotype has ten or more counts. This sequence joins TRBV2 and TRBJ2-2, with D possibly being TRBD1 (6 bases). The ends were cut back, 2 bases at V and 5 bases at J, with 15 bases in the middle. The CDR3 is made up of 16 amino acids. Germline V lookup: CDR1 SNHLY, CDR2 FYNNEI. CDR3 sequence reads: CASSEPTGLSTGELFF. The CDR3 DNA reads as TGTGCCAGCAGTGAACCTACAGGGTTGAGTACCGGGGAGCTGTTTTTT.

This clonotype was detected many times. The genes are TRBV27 and TRBJ2-5; D uncertain. The CDR3 length is 12 residues. The germline V gene encodes CDR1 MNHEY and CDR2 SMNVEV (reference sequence). Trimming removed 8 bases from V and 2 bases from J, with 9 bases in between. This CDR3 is CASGLIQETQYF. DNA for the CDR3: TGTGCCAGCGGGCTAATACAAGAGACCCAGTACTTC.

Ten or more counts support this clonotype. The chain couples TRBV20-1 to TRBJ2-1; D is ambiguous. The CDR3 extends over 12 amino acids. Germline loops: CDR1 DFQATT, CDR2 SNEGSKA (reference sequence). V was trimmed by 3 bases and J by 6 bases, leaving 9 bases between them. CDR3 sequence reads: CSASGPRNEQFF. The CDR3 DNA reads as TGCAGTGCTAGTGGGCCCCGCAATGAGCAGTTCTTC.

This chain joins TRBV19 and TRBJ1-2; unclear D gene. CDR3 length: 15 amino acids. From germline, CDR1 is LNHDA and CDR2 SQIVND (reference sequence). V dropped 5 bases and J dropped 6 bases, with 19 bases sitting between them. For the CDR3, the DNA is TGTGCCAGTAGTCCGAATACGGAAAGGGTCGATGGCTACACCTTC. As protein: CASSPNTERVDGYTF.

V is TRBV20-1 and J is TRBJ2-7; TRBD2 matches at 9 bases. This CDR3 region has 15 residues. Per germline, CDR1 DFQATT and CDR2 SNEGSKA (reference sequence). Germline trimming cut 2 bases from V and 3 bases from J; bases unmatched to any gene: 8. The CDR3 reads CSARPPLAGSYEQYF. In DNA, the CDR3 is TGCAGTGCTAGACCGCCGCTAGCGGGAAGCTACGAGCAGTACTTC.

This clonotype was recorded a few times. The J gene is TRBJ2-3, the V gene TRBV5-1; possibly TRBD1 for D (6 bases). Trimming removed 3 bases from V and 4 bases from J, with 12 bases in between. The germline V gene encodes CDR1 SGHRS and CDR2 YFSETQ. This CDR3 comprises 14 residues. CDR3 in DNA: TGCGCCAGCAGCTCCCTAGGGGGTGCAGATACGCAGTATTTT. Its translation: CASSSLGGADTQYF.

This clonotype came up many times. The chain joins TRBV3-1 to TRBJ1-4; unclear D gene. CDR1 and CDR2 from the germline V gene are LGHDT and YNNKEL (reference sequence). The CDR3 extends over 15 amino acids. V shed 4 bases and J shed 2 bases, with 11 bases lying between them. CDR3 nucleotides: TGTGCCAGCAGCCCGGGCCCCGGCACTAATGAAAAACTGTTTTTT. This gives the protein CASSPGPGTNEKLFF. The entire variable domain, with the rest obtained from reference TRBV3-1 and TRBJ1-4, is as follows: DTAVSQTPKYLVTQMGNDKSIKCEQNLGHDTMYWYKQDSKKFLKIMFSYNNKELIINETVPNRFSPKSPDKAHLNLHINSLELGDSAVYFCASSPGPGTNEKLFFGSGTQLSVL.

About this clonotype: An end of the junction does not agree with germline; a read error may underlie this. The chain recombines TRBV4-2 with TRBJ2-1; maybe TRBD1 (6 bases). The CDR3 is 15 residues long. Germline CDR1 and CDR2: LGHNA and YNFKEQ. The CDR3 bases are TGTGCCAACAGCCAGGACAGCAGCTCCTACAATGAGGAGTTCTTC. This encodes CANSQDSSSYNEEFF.

This clonotype was observed at least ten times. The V and J genes are TRBV5-1 and TRBJ2-7; TRBD1 matches 10 bases. Germline values: CDR1 SGHRS, CDR2 YFSETQ. The CDR3 is 15 residues long. Germline trimming cut 4 bases from V and 2 bases from J; bases unmatched to any gene: 6. In DNA form, the CDR3 reads TGCGCCAGCAGCGGGACAGGGGACGGACCCTACGAGCAGTACTTC. Protein: CASSGTGDGPYEQYF.

In the case of this clonotype: A read error may explain this, as a much larger clone is one base away. The chain recombines TRBV6-2 or TRBV6-3 with TRBJ2-1; a possible D gene is TRBD2 (6 bases). This CDR3 region has 15 residues. V gave up 5 bases and J gave up 4 bases, with 15 bases separating them. Per germline, CDR1 MNHEY and CDR2 SVGEGT. In DNA form, the CDR3 reads TGTGCCAGCAGTGATTCGAGCGGGCTTTACAATGAGCAGTTCTTC. This translates into CASSDSSGLYNEQFF.

There are many counts of this clonotype. The chain employs TRBV2 and TRBJ2-7; a possible D gene is TRBD1 (5 bases). The length of the CDR3 is 11 residues. The V gene lost 9 bases and the J gene lost 4 bases, with 10 bases spanning the gap. Germline CDR1 and CDR2: SNHLY and FYNNEI. DNA of the CDR3: TGTGCCAGTACCAGGGAATACGAGCAGTACTTC. Encoded protein: CASTREYEQYF.

For the CDR3, the DNA is TGCAGCGTTGGTTCTAGGGCATTTGAGACCCAGTACTTC. As protein: CSVGSRAFETQYF. The chain joins TRBV29-1 to TRBJ2-5; the D is unclear. V gave up 4 bases and J gave up 5 bases, with 14 bases separating them. Germline loops: CDR1 SQVTM, CDR2 ANQGSEA. This CDR3 has 13 amino acids. The complete variable domain, with remaining parts taken from reference TRBV29-1 and TRBJ2-5, reads SAVISQKPSRDICQRGTSLTIQCQVDSQVTMMFWYRQQPGQSLTLIATANQGSEATYESGFVIDKFPISRPNLTFSTLTVSNMSPEDSSIYLCSVGSRAFETQYFGPGTRLLVL.